The sequence of this T cell receptor beta chain was determined in a study of T cells in localized non-small cell lung cancer (dated by TCRdb to between 2020 and 2021). As for the study more broadly: The study analyzed T cell repertoires of about 230 early-stage NSCLC patients, comparing tumors and uninvolved tumor-adjacent lungs. The cohort was made up of some 240 treatment-naive NSCLC patients whose localized lung tumors had been resected. Of the NSCLC patients, around 130 were male and 85 to 110 were female, and the mean age was approximately 69 years.

Its CDR3 holds 14 amino acids, cysteine through phenylalanine. Only the CDR3 DNA stays, 42 bases, in frame from base 1. CDR1 SGHVS and CDR2 FNYEAQ are derived from the germline V gene. V lost 5 bases and J lost 6 bases; the stretch between them is 13 bases long. The investigation overall reported the following: Of the top 100 tumor clones, a median of 57 were detected in paired uninvolved adjacent lung; under 30 were also among that lung's top 100. Uninvolved tumor-adjacent lung showed the highest T cell clonality, higher than tumor, which suggests more focused antigenic responses in the uninvolved tumor-adjacent lung. Multi-region tumor sequencing was not performed, so intratumor heterogeneity could not be excluded. Because the study design was exploratory, TCR variables were selected using unadjusted p-values without false-discovery rate correction. Higher T cell density in blood was associated with longer overall survival, whereas higher clonality in adjacent lung was associated with shorter survival.

With respect to this clone: Its binding antigen is unknown. No per-base quality is available; no much larger clone lies one base away.

TCR beta CDR3 regions were sequenced from DNA using the immunoSEQ Assay. The paper's processing steps were these. T cell density was computed as TCR beta template counts normalized to usable DNA estimated by amplifying housekeeping genes. Using the preseqR package, richness was estimated by extrapolating to 120,000 templates for tissue samples and 400,000 templates for PBMC samples. Clonality was calculated as one minus Pielou's evenness. To identify tissue-enriched TCRs, differential abundance testing was run on productive amino-acid clonotypes with a minimum total count of 5 and an alpha of 0.1. Repertoire overlap between compartments was quantified with the Jaccard Index and Morisita Overlap Index. GLIPH grouped TCR beta CDR3s together with public tetramer-defined viral CDR3s, and a viral motif had to include at least three viral sequences and also show V-gene enrichment. Held by TCRdb, this immuneACCESS table contains in-frame sequences only and omits some clones. Under half of the omission traces to an unresolved V gene where checked; the cause of the rest is unknown. V, J and clone size reflect that table, while D and trimming were determined from the DNA. The sample data list almost 8,500 clones, and roughly three fifths of these were observed just once. The ten largest clones take up around 8.6% of the sample.

The chain links TRBV7-6 with TRBJ2-2; matching of 6 bases hints at TRBD1 as the D gene. The sequences come from lymph node tissue, collected before any cancer treatment. The source is a male donor at least 60 years old with stage I squamous cell lung carcinoma. The nucleotides read TGTGCCAGCAGCAAACAGGGTGACTCCGGGGAGCTGTTTTTT. This encodes CASSKQGDSGELFF.